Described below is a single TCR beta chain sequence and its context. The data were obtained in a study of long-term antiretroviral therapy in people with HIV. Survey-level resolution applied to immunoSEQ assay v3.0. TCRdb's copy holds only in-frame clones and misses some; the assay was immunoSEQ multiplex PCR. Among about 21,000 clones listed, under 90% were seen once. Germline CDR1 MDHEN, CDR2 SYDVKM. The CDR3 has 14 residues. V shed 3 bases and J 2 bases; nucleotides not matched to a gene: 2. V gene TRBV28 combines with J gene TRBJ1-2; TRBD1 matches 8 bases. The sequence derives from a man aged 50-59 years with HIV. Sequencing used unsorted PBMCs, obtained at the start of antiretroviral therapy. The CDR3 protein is CASSFAGGNYGYTF. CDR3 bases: TGTGCCAGCAGTTTTGCAGGGGGCAACTATGGCTACACCTTC.